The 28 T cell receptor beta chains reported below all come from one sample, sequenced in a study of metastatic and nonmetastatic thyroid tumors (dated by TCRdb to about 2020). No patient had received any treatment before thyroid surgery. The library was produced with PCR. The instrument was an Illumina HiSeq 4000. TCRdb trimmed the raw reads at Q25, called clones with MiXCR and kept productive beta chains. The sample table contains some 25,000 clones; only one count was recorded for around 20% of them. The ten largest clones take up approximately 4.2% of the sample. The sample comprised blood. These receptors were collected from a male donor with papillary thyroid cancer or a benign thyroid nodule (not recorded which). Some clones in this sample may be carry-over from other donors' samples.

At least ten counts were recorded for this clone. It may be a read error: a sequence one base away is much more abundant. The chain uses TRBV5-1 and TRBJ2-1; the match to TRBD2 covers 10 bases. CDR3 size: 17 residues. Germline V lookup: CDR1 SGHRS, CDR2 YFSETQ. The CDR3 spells CAGSLVARTSGNNEQFF. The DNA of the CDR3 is TGCGCCGGCAGCTTGGTGGCTAGGACTAGCGGAAACAATGAGCAGTTCTTC. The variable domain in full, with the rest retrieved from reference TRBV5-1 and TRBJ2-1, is KAGVTQTPRYLIKTRGQQVTLSCSPISGHRSVSWYQQTPGQGLQFLFEYFSETQRNKGNFPGRFSGRQFSNSRSEMNVSTLELGDSALYLCAGSLVARTSGNNEQFFGPGTRLTVL.

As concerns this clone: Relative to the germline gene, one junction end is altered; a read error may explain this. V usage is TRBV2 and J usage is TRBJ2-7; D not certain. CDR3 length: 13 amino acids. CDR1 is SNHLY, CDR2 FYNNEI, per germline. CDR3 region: CASSEVRIYEQYF. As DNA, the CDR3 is TGTGCCAGCAGCGAAGTGCGAATCTACGAGCAGTACTTC.

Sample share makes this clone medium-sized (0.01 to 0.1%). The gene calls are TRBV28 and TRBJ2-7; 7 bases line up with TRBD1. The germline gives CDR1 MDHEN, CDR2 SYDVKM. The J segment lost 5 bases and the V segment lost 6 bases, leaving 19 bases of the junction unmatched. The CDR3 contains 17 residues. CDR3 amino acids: CASSWGGVTGAENEQYF. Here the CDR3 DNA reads TGTGCCAGCAGCTGGGGTGGGGTAACAGGGGCGGAGAACGAGCAGTACTTC. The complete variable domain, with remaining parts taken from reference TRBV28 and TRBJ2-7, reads DVKVTQSSRYLVKRTGEKVFLECVQDMDHENMFWYRQDPGLGLRLIYFSYDVKMKEKGDIPEGYSVSREKKERFSLILESASTNQTSMYLCASSWGGVTGAENEQYFGPGTRLTVT.

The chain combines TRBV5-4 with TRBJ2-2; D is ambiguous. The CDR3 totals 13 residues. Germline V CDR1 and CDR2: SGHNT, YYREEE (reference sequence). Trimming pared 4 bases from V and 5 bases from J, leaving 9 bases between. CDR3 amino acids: CASSPTRTGELFF. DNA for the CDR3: TGTGCCAGCAGCCCCACGCGGACCGGGGAGCTGTTTTTT.

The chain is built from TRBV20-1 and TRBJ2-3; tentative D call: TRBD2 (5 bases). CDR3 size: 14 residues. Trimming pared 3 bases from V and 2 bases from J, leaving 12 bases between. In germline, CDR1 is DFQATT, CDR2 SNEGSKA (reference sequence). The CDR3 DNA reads TGCAGTGCTAGGACGAGGGTATACACAGATACGCAGTATTTT. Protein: CSARTRVYTDTQYF.

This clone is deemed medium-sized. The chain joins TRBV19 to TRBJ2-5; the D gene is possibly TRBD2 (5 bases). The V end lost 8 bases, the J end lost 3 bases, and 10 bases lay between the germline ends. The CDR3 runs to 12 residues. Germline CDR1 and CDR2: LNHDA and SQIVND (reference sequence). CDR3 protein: CASGGPEETQYF. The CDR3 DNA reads TGTGCCAGTGGCGGGCCGGAAGAGACCCAGTACTTC.

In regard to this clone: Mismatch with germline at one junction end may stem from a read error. This CDR3 reads CVSILDSSSTDTQYF. The CDR3 DNA follows: TGTGTCAGCATCTTAGATTCCTCTAGCACAGATACGCAGTATTTT. The chain couples TRBV11-2 to TRBJ2-3; D call uncertain. The V gene's germline CDR1 is SGHAT and CDR2 FQNNGV. This CDR3 contains 15 residues. Supplemented by reference TRBV11-2 and TRBJ2-3, the full variable domain reads EAGVAQSPRYKIIEKRQSVAFWCNPISGHATLYWYQQILGQGPKLLIQFQNNGVVDDSQLPKDRFSAERLKGVDSTLKIQPAKLEDSAVYLCVSILDSSSTDTQYFGPGTRLTVL.

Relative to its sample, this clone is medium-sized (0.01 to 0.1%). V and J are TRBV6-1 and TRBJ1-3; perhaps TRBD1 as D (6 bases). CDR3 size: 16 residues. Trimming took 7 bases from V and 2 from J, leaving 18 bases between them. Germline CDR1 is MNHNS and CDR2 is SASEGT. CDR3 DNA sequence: TGTGCCAGCACCACAGGGCGCGGTTGGCCTGGAAACACCATATATTTT. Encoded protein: CASTTGRGWPGNTIYF.

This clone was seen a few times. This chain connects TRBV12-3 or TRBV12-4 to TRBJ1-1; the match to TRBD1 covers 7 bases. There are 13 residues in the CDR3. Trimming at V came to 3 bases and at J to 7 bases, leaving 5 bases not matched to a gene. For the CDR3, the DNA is TGTGCCAGCAGTTTTACAGGGGCTGTTGAAGCTTTCTTT. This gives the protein CASSFTGAVEAFF.

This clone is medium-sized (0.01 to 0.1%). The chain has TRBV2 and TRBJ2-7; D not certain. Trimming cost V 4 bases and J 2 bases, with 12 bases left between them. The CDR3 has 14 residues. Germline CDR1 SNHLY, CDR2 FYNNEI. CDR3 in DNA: TGTGCCAGCAGTGTACCCGGCAGGACCTACGAGCAGTACTTC. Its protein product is CASSVPGRTYEQYF.

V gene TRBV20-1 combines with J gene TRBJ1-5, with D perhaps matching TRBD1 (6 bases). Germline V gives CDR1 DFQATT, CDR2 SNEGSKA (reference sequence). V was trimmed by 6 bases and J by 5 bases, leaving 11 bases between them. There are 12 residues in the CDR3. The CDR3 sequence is CSAVTGDQPQHF. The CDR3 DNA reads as TGCAGTGCAGTGACAGGAGATCAGCCCCAGCATTTT.

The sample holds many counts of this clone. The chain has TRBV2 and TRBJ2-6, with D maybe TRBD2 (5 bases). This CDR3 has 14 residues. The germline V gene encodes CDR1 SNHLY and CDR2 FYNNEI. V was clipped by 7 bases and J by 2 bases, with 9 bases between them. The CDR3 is CASTEDAGANVLTF. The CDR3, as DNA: TGTGCCAGCACGGAGGACGCTGGGGCCAACGTCCTGACTTTC.

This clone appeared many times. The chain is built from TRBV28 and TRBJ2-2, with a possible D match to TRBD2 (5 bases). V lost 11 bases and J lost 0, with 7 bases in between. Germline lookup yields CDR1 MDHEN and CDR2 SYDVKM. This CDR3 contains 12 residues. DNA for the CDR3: TGTGCCCTCGGGGCGAACACCGGGGAGCTGTTTTTT. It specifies CALGANTGELFF.

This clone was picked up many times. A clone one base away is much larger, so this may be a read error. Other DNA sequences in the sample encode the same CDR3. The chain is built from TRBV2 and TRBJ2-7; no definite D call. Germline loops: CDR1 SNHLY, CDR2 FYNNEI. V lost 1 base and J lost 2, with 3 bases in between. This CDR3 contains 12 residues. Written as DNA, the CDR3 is TGTGCCAGCAGTGAAGACCCCTACGAGCAGTACTTC. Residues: CASSEDPYEQYF.

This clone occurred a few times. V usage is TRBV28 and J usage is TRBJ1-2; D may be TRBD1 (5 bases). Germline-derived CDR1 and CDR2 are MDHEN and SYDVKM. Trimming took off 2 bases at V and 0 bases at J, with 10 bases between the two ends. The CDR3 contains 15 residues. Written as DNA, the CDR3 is TGTGCCAGCAGTTTACGGACATCTTCTAACTATGGCTACACCTTC. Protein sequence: CASSLRTSSNYGYTF.

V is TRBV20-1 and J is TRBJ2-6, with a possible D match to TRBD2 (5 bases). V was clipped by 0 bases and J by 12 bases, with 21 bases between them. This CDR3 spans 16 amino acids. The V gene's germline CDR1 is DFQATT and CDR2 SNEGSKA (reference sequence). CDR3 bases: TGCAGTGCTAGAGATGCCCGGACTCCGGCGGACCCCGTCCTGACTTTC. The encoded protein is CSARDARTPADPVLTF.

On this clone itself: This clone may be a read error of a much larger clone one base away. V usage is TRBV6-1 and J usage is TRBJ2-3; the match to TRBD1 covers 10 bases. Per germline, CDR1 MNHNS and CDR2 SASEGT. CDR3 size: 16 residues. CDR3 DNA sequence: TGTGTCAGCAGCCCTCCGGGGACAGGGGTTACAGATACGCAGTATTTT. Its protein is CVSSPPGTGVTDTQYF.

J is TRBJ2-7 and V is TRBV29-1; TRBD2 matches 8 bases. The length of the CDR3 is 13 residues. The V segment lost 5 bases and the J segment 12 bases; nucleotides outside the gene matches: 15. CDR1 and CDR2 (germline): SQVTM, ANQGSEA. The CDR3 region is CSVYGGARYERYF. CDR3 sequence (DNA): TGCAGCGTTTACGGGGGGGCGAGATACGAGAGGTACTTC.

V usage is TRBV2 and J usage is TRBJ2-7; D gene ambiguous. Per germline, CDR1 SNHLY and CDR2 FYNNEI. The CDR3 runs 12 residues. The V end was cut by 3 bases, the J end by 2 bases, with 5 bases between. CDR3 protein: CASSDGAYEQYF. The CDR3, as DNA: TGTGCCAGCAGTGATGGGGCCTACGAGCAGTACTTC.

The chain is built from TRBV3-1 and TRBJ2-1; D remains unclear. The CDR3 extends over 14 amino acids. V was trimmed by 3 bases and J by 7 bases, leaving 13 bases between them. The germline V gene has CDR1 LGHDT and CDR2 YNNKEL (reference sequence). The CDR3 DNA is TGTGCCAGCAGCCACCCAGTGGAGATAAATGAGCAGTTCTTC. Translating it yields CASSHPVEINEQFF.

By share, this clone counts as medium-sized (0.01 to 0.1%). The CDR3 is CASTIGGVSYEQYF. In DNA form, the CDR3 reads TGTGCCAGCACGATAGGGGGGGTCTCCTACGAGCAGTACTTC. The chain recombines TRBV6-1 with TRBJ2-7; D possibly corresponds to TRBD2 (7 bases). The V and J ends lost 7 bases and 0 bases respectively, with 13 bases between them. The CDR3 is 14 amino acids. Germline V CDR1 and CDR2: MNHNS, SASEGT.

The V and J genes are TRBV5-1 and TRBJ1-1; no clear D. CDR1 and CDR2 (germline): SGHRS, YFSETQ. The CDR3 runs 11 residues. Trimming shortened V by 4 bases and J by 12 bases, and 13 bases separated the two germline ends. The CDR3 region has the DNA TGCGCCAGCAGCACCCAAGTGAGTACTTTCTTT. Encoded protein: CASSTQVSTFF.

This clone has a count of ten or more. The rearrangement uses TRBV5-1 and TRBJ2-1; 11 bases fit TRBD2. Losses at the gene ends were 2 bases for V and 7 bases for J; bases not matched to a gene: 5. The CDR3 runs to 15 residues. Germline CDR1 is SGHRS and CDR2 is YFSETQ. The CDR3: CASSFIAGGPNEQFF. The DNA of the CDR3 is TGCGCCAGCAGCTTCATAGCGGGAGGGCCAAATGAGCAGTTCTTC.

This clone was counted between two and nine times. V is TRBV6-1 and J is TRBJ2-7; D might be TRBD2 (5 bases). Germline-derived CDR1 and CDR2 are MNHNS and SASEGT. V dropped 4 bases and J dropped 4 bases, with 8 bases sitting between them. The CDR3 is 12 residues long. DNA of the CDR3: TGTGCCAGCAGTGCCACGGGGTACGAGCAGTACTTC. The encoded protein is CASSATGYEQYF.

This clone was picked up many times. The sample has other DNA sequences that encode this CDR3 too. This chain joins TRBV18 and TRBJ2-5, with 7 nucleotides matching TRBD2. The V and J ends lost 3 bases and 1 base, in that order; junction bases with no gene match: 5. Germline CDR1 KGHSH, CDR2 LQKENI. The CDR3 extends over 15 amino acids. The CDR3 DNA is TGTGCCAGCTCACCGGAGCGGGGTCTCCAAGAGACCCAGTACTTC. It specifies CASSPERGLQETQYF. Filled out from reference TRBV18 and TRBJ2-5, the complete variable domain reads NAGVMQNPRHLVRRRGQEARLRCSPMKGHSHVYWYRQLPEEGLKFMVYLQKENIIDESGMPKERFSAEFPKEGPSILRIQQVVRGDSAAYFCASSPERGLQETQYFGPGTRLLVL.

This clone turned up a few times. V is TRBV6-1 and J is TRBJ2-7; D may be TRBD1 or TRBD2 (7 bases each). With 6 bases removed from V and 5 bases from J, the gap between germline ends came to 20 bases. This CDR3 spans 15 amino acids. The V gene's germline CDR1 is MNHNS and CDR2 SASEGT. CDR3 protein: CASSPQGGGLNEQYF. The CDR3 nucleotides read TGTGCCAGCAGCCCACAGGGAGGGGGCCTGAACGAGCAGTACTTC.

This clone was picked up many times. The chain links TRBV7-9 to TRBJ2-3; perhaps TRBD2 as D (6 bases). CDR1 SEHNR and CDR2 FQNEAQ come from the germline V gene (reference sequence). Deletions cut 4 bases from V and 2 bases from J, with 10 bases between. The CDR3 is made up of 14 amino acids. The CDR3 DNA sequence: TGTGCCAGCAGCTCTAGCGTGTACACAGATACGCAGTATTTT. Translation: CASSSSVYTDTQYF. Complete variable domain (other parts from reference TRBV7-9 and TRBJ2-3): DTGVSQNPRHKITKRGQNVTFRCDPISEHNRLYWYRQTLGQGPEFLTYFQNEAQLEKSRLLSDRFSAERPKGSFSTLEIQRTEQGDSAMYLCASSSSVYTDTQYFGPGTRLTVL.

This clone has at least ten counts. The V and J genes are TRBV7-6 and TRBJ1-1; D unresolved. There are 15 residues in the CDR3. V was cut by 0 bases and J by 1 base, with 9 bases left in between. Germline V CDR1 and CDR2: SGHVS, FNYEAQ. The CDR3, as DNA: TGTGCCAGCAGCTTAGCAACCAGGAAGAACACTGAAGCTTTCTTT. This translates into CASSLATRKNTEAFF.